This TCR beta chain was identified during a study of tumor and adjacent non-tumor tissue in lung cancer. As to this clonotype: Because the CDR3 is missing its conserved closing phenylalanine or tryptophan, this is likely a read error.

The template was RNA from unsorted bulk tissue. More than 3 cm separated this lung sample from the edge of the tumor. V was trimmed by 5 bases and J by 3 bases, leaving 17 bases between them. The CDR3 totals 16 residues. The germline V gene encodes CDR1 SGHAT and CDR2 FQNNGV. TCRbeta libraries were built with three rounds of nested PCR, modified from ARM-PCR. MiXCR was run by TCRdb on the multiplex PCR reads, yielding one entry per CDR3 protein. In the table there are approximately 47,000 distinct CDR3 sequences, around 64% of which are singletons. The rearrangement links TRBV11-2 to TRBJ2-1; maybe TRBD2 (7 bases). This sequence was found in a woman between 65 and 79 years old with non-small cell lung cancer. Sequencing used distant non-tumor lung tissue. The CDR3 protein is CASSRTAGNLYNEQFL. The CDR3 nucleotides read TGTGCCAGCAGCAGGACAGCGGGAAACCTCTACAATGAGCAGTTCTTA.